This T cell receptor beta chain came from a study of CD8 T cells in ankylosing spondylitis. This clonotype has a handful of counts. TCRdb used MiXCR to reprocess the 5' RACE reads, holding one entry per CDR3 protein. Of 250,000 to 300,000 distinct CDR3 sequences in the sample, around 20% were seen once. Germline V gives CDR1 SQVTM, CDR2 ANQGSEA. The CDR3 totals 13 residues. V was cut by 8 bases and J by 4 bases, with 16 bases left in between. The genes are TRBV29-1 and TRBJ2-3; possible D gene TRBD1, 8 bases. The source is a male donor with ankylosing spondylitis or in good health (not recorded which). The sample was blood, either unsorted or a sorted T cell fraction (not recorded which). CDR3 amino acids: CSRQGRGPDTQYF. The DNA of the CDR3 is TGCAGCAGACAGGGGAGGGGGCCAGATACGCAGTATTTT.